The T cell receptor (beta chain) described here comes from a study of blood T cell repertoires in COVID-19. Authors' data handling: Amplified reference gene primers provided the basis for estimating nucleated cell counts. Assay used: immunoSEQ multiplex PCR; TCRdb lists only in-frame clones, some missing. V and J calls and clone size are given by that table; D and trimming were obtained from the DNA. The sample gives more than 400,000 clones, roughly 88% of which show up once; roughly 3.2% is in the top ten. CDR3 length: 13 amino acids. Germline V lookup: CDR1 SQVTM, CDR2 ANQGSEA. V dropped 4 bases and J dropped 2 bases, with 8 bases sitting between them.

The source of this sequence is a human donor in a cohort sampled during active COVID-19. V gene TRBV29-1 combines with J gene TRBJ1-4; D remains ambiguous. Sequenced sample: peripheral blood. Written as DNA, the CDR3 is TGCAGCGTTGGGGCCATGACTAATGAAAAACTGTTTTTT. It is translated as CSVGAMTNEKLFF.